This TCR beta chain was recorded in a study of blood T cells in healthy people across ages. It was with a sample-barcoded 5' primer and a J-beta primer mix that a second PCR of roughly 7 to 12 cycles was run. Via MiXCR, TCRdb re-called the 5' RACE reads, giving one row per CDR3 protein. This table holds approximately 1.5 million distinct CDR3 sequences, roughly two fifths found once. The CDR3 is 15 amino acids. Trimming removed 5 bases at V and 3 bases at J, with 15 bases between. From germline, CDR1 is MNHEY and CDR2 SMNVEV (reference sequence). The chain combines TRBV27 with TRBJ2-3, with a weak D call TRBD1 (6 bases). Specimen: blood. The receptor was derived from a young woman in good health. Here the CDR3 reads CASSPPGHGTDTQYF. The CDR3 DNA is TGTGCCAGCAGTCCCCCGGGACACGGGACAGATACGCAGTATTTT.